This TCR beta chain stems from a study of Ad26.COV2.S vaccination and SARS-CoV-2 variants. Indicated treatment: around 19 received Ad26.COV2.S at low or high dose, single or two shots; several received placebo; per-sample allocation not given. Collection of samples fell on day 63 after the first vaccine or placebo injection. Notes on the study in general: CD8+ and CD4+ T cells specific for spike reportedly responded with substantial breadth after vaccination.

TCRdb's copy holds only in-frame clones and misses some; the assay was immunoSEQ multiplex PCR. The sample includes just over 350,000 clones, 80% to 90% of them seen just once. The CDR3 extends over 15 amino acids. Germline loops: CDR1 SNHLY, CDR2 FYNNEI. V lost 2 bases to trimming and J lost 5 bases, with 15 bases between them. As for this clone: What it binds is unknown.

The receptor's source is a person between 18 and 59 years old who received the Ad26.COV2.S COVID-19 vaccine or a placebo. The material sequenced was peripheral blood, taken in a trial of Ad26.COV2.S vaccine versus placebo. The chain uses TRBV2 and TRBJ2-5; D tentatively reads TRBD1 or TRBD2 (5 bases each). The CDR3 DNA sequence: TGTGCCAGCAGTGAATTAAGGGGTTGGGAGGAGACCCAGTACTTC. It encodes CASSELRGWEETQYF.